Following are 3 T cell receptor beta chains from one sample sequenced in a study of technical replicates of blood from several donors. Assay used: immunoSEQ multiplex PCR; TCRdb lists only in-frame clones, some missing. The sample carries approximately 73,000 clones, 92% recorded once. The sample was T cells isolated from PBMCs. The receptors were sampled from a human donor in good health.

This chain connects TRBV6-5 to TRBJ1-1; D is uncertain. CDR1 MNHEY and CDR2 SVGAGI come from the germline V gene. This CDR3 has 11 residues. Trimming took off 10 bases at V and 5 bases at J, with 11 bases between the two ends. The CDR3 region has the DNA TGTGCCACCACGACCGGGACTGAAGCTTTCTTT. It translates to CATTTGTEAFF.

This clone was detected only a few times. V is TRBV29-1 and J is TRBJ1-1; 7 nucleotides agree with TRBD1. V was clipped by 5 bases and J by 1 base; unmatched bases: 1. CDR1 SQVTM and CDR2 ANQGSEA come from the germline V gene. The CDR3 sequence is 12 residues long. CDR3: CSVNRGNTEAFF. The CDR3 DNA is TGCAGCGTTAACAGGGGGAACACTGAAGCTTTCTTT. Looking up the rest from reference TRBV29-1 and TRBJ1-1 gives the full variable domain: SAVISQKPSRDICQRGTSLTIQCQVDSQVTMMFWYRQQPGQSLTLIATANQGSEATYESGFVIDKFPISRPNLTFSTLTVSNMSPEDSSIYLCSVNRGNTEAFFGQGTRLTVV.

The chain uses TRBV6-1 and TRBJ2-7, with 7 bases that match TRBD2. CDR3 length equals 15 residues. Germline-derived CDR1 and CDR2 are MNHNS and SASEGT. The V segment lost 2 bases and the J segment 2 bases; nucleotides outside the gene matches: 6. CDR3 sequence: CASSEKGLLPYEQYF. As DNA, the CDR3 is TGTGCCAGCAGTGAAAAGGGACTACTTCCCTACGAGCAGTACTTC.